Listed below are T cell receptor beta chains from one sample, sequenced in a study of blood T cell repertoires in COVID-19. Sequencing was performed with immunoSEQ multiplex PCR; in TCRdb, only in-frame clones are kept and a portion is missing. The sample lists tens of thousands of clones, 91% occurring once. The sequencing input was peripheral blood. Receptor source: a human donor in a cohort sampled during active COVID-19. Each CDR3 is given with its conserved first and last residue. D genes are given only for firm matches. Clone sizes are given selectively: once, few, many, or a class where the clone is expanded.

clone size: -
V gene: TRBV12-5
D gene: TRBD1
J gene: TRBJ2-7
CDR3 DNA: TGTGCTAGTGGTTCGGGACAGGGGACGGGGTACGAGCAGTACTTC
CDR3 protein: CASGSGQGTGYEQYF

clone size: -
V gene: TRBV6-5
D gene: TRBD1
J gene: TRBJ2-1
CDR3 DNA: TGTGCCAGCAGTTACTCGACAGGGGCGCAGTTCTTC
CDR3 protein: CASSYSTGAQFF

clone size: few
V gene: TRBV7-9
D gene: TRBD1
J gene: TRBJ2-7
CDR3 DNA: TGTGCCAGCAGCTTAGTAGGACAGGGAGCCTCCTACGAGCAGTACTTC
CDR3 protein: CASSLVGQGASYEQYF

clone size: -
V gene: TRBV10-1
D gene: -
J gene: TRBJ2-7
CDR3 DNA: TGCGCCAGCAGTGAGCAGGTTGGCTACGAGCAGTACTTC
CDR3 protein: CASSEQVGYEQYF

clone size: -
V gene: TRBV30
D gene: TRBD2
J gene: TRBJ2-1
CDR3 DNA: TGTGCCTGGAGTGGAGCGGGAGGACGAGAGCAGTTCTTC
CDR3 protein: CAWSGAGGREQFF

clone size: -
V gene: TRBV6-2/TRBV6-3
D gene: -
J gene: TRBJ2-4
CDR3 DNA: TGTGCCAGCAGCCCTTCCCGGGGTGGGTCCAAAAACATTCAGTACTTC
CDR3 protein: CASSPSRGGSKNIQYF

clone size: -
V gene: TRBV5-5
D gene: -
J gene: TRBJ1-5
CDR3 DNA: TGTGCCAGCAGCTACGGTAATAATCAGCCCCAGCATTTT
CDR3 protein: CASSYGNNQPQHF

clone size: -
V gene: TRBV4-1
D gene: -
J gene: TRBJ2-7
CDR3 DNA: TGCGCCAGCAGACCATTGGGGGCAGCCTACGAGCAGTACTTC
CDR3 protein: CASRPLGAAYEQYF

clone size: -
V gene: TRBV5-1
D gene: TRBD2
J gene: TRBJ2-1
CDR3 DNA: TGCGCCAGCAGCTTGCTAGCGGGAGCAGGCAATGAGCAGTTCTTC
CDR3 protein: CASSLLAGAGNEQFF

clone size: -
V gene: TRBV5-6
D gene: -
J gene: TRBJ2-1
CDR3 DNA: TGTGCCAGCAGCTTGACCTTAGCCGGAGAGCAGTTCTTC
CDR3 protein: CASSLTLAGEQFF

clone size: -
V gene: TRBV10-3
D gene: TRBD2
J gene: TRBJ2-5
CDR3 DNA: TGTGCCATCAGTGAGTCGACTCGGGGACTAGCAGAAGAGACCCAGTACTTC
CDR3 protein: CAISESTRGLAEETQYF

clone size: -
V gene: TRBV19
D gene: TRBD1
J gene: TRBJ2-7
CDR3 DNA: TGTGCCACCGGGACAGGGGTGGACGAGCAGTACTTC
CDR3 protein: CATGTGVDEQYF

clone size: -
V gene: TRBV5-1
D gene: -
J gene: TRBJ2-5
CDR3 DNA: TGCGCCAGCAGCTTACGTGGAGGGGGGGAAGAGACCCAGTACTTC
CDR3 protein: CASSLRGGGEETQYF

clone size: -
V gene: TRBV19
D gene: -
J gene: TRBJ2-1
CDR3 DNA: TGTGCCAGTAGTCCCAGTAGCGGAGCTGAGGGGGAGCAGTTCTTC
CDR3 protein: CASSPSSGAEGEQFF

clone size: -
V gene: TRBV4-3
D gene: -
J gene: TRBJ1-2
CDR3 DNA: TGCGCCAGCAGCCAAGATCTGCCAGGGTCAGATGGCTACACCTTC
CDR3 protein: CASSQDLPGSDGYTF

clone size: -
V gene: TRBV4-3
D gene: -
J gene: TRBJ2-1
CDR3 DNA: TGCGCCAGCAGCCACGGCAGGGGTACGTATGAGCAGTTCTTC
CDR3 protein: CASSHGRGTYEQFF

clone size: -
V gene: TRBV6-5
D gene: TRBD1
J gene: TRBJ1-5
CDR3 DNA: TGTGCCAGCAGCCTGGACAGGGGGCAGGGTCAGCCCCAGCATTTT
CDR3 protein: CASSLDRGQGQPQHF

clone size: -
V gene: TRBV27
D gene: -
J gene: TRBJ2-7
CDR3 DNA: TGTGCCACCGGTCCCTGGGACTCAACCTACGAGCAGTACTTC
CDR3 protein: CATGPWDSTYEQYF

clone size: once
V gene: TRBV7-3
D gene: TRBD1
J gene: TRBJ2-3
CDR3 DNA: TGTGCCAGCAGCATGGACAGGGGGCTTACAGATACGCAGTATTTT
CDR3 protein: CASSMDRGLTDTQYF

clone size: -
V gene: TRBV24-1
D gene: TRBD2
J gene: TRBJ2-2
CDR3 DNA: TGTGCCACGGGACTAGCGGGTTATACCGGGGAGCTGTTTTTT
CDR3 protein: CATGLAGYTGELFF

clone size: once
V gene: TRBV12-5
D gene: TRBD2
J gene: TRBJ2-1
CDR3 DNA: TGTGCTAGTGGTTTCGTAGCGGGAGGGTTCTATGAGCAGTTCTTC
CDR3 protein: CASGFVAGGFYEQFF

clone size: -
V gene: TRBV10-1
D gene: TRBD2
J gene: TRBJ2-5
CDR3 DNA: TGCGCCAGCAGTGACCACCTCGGACTAGCGAGCCAAGAGACCCAGTACTTC
CDR3 protein: CASSDHLGLASQETQYF

clone size: once
V gene: TRBV6-5
D gene: -
J gene: TRBJ2-7
CDR3 DNA: TGTGCCAGCAGACGACAGAGCTCCTACGAGCAGTACTTC
CDR3 protein: CASRRQSSYEQYF

clone size: -
V gene: TRBV19
D gene: TRBD1
J gene: TRBJ1-2
CDR3 DNA: TGTGCCAGTACACAAGGAGGGGGGACAGCTGGCTACACCTTC
CDR3 protein: CASTQGGGTAGYTF

clone size: few
V gene: TRBV9
D gene: -
J gene: TRBJ2-7
CDR3 DNA: TGTGCCAGCAGCCCCGTGAACAGGGCATCCTACGAGCAGTACTTC
CDR3 protein: CASSPVNRASYEQYF

clone size: -
V gene: TRBV27
D gene: -
J gene: TRBJ1-1
CDR3 DNA: TGTGCCAGCAGTTTTCGGAGGAACACTGAAGCTTTCTTT
CDR3 protein: CASSFRRNTEAFF

clone size: -
V gene: TRBV9
D gene: -
J gene: TRBJ2-3
CDR3 DNA: TGTGCCAGCAGCGTTAGACTATTCGGCACAGATACGCAGTATTTT
CDR3 protein: CASSVRLFGTDTQYF

clone size: -
V gene: TRBV27
D gene: -
J gene: TRBJ2-3
CDR3 DNA: TGTGCCAGCATTTCGCCGTTGGGGGGAGAGGGAAGCACAGATACGCAGTATTTT
CDR3 protein: CASISPLGGEGSTDTQYF

clone size: -
V gene: TRBV27
D gene: -
J gene: TRBJ1-3
CDR3 DNA: TGTGCCAGCGGAACGACAGGCGGAAACACCATATATTTT
CDR3 protein: CASGTTGGNTIYF

clone size: -
V gene: TRBV5-6
D gene: -
J gene: TRBJ1-5
CDR3 DNA: TGTGCCAGCAGCTGGGGGCAGCCAGATAGCAATCAGCCCCAGCATTTT
CDR3 protein: CASSWGQPDSNQPQHF

clone size: -
V gene: TRBV5-1
D gene: TRBD2
J gene: TRBJ2-7
CDR3 DNA: TGCGCCAGCAGCTTGTGGTCTAGCGGGTACGAGCAGTACTTC
CDR3 protein: CASSLWSSGYEQYF

clone size: -
V gene: TRBV5-1
D gene: TRBD1
J gene: TRBJ2-5
CDR3 DNA: TGCGCCAGCAGCTTGGCACCAGGGGGCCGGGAGACCCAGTACTTC
CDR3 protein: CASSLAPGGRETQYF

clone size: -
V gene: TRBV7-2
D gene: TRBD2
J gene: TRBJ2-5
CDR3 DNA: TGTGCCAGCAGCTTATCAGGCGGGGGGATCCAAGAGACCCAGTACTTC
CDR3 protein: CASSLSGGGIQETQYF

clone size: -
V gene: TRBV11-3
D gene: -
J gene: TRBJ2-1
CDR3 DNA: TGTGCCAGCAGCAAAGCTTCCTACAATGAGCAGTTCTTC
CDR3 protein: CASSKASYNEQFF

clone size: -
V gene: TRBV4-2
D gene: TRBD1
J gene: TRBJ2-1
CDR3 DNA: TGTGCCAGCAGCCAAGACACCCACAGCCGACAGGGGGCCTATGAGCAGTTCTTC
CDR3 protein: CASSQDTHSRQGAYEQFF

clone size: -
V gene: TRBV29-1
D gene: -
J gene: TRBJ1-2
CDR3 DNA: TGCAGCGTTGAAGCACAGCTTTTAGGATTCGATGGCTACACCTTC
CDR3 protein: CSVEAQLLGFDGYTF

clone size: -
V gene: TRBV7-9
D gene: TRBD1
J gene: TRBJ1-4
CDR3 DNA: TGTGCCAGCAGCTTGACAGGGAGAAGCGAAAAACTGTTTTTT
CDR3 protein: CASSLTGRSEKLFF

clone size: -
V gene: TRBV9
D gene: TRBD2
J gene: TRBJ2-3
CDR3 DNA: TGTGCCAGCAGCCCCAGACTAGCGGGGAAGGTCGATACGCAGTATTTT
CDR3 protein: CASSPRLAGKVDTQYF

clone size: -
V gene: TRBV5-5
D gene: TRBD2
J gene: TRBJ2-2
CDR3 DNA: TGTGCCAGCAGTCCGACTAGCGGGGGGGCGAGGGCAGCTTCCGGGGAGCTGTTTTTT
CDR3 protein: CASSPTSGGARAASGELFF

clone size: -
V gene: TRBV28
D gene: TRBD1
J gene: TRBJ2-7
CDR3 DNA: TGTGCCAGCAGCACGATACGAGGGGGCGGGTACGAGCAGTACTTC
CDR3 protein: CASSTIRGGGYEQYF

clone size: -
V gene: TRBV7-6
D gene: -
J gene: TRBJ2-6
CDR3 DNA: TGTGCCAGCAGCTTAGCGGTCGCAACCCCAGGGCCTGGGGCCAACGTCCTGACTTTC
CDR3 protein: CASSLAVATPGPGANVLTF

clone size: once
V gene: TRBV7-9
D gene: -
J gene: TRBJ1-3
CDR3 DNA: TGTGCCAGCAGCTTAGCAGCGAATGGAAACACCATATATTTT
CDR3 protein: CASSLAANGNTIYF

clone size: few
V gene: TRBV6-4
D gene: TRBD2
J gene: TRBJ2-3
CDR3 DNA: TGTGCCAGCAGTGACAGAGCGGGGTCCACAGATACGCAGTATTTT
CDR3 protein: CASSDRAGSTDTQYF

clone size: -
V gene: TRBV14
D gene: TRBD1
J gene: TRBJ2-5
CDR3 DNA: TGTGCCAGCAGCCAACTTGCGGGGACAGGGGATGAGACCCAGTACTTC
CDR3 protein: CASSQLAGTGDETQYF

clone size: -
V gene: TRBV5-1
D gene: TRBD1
J gene: TRBJ1-1
CDR3 DNA: TGCGCCAGCAGCACGGACAGGGTCATGAGGACTGAAGCTTTCTTT
CDR3 protein: CASSTDRVMRTEAFF

clone size: few
V gene: TRBV7-9
D gene: -
J gene: TRBJ1-2
CDR3 DNA: TGTGCCAGCAGCTTAACAACTCGGGGGTATGGCTACACCTTC
CDR3 protein: CASSLTTRGYGYTF

clone size: -
V gene: TRBV28
D gene: -
J gene: TRBJ1-1
CDR3 DNA: TGTGCCAGCACTTACAGTAACACTGAAGCTTTCTTT
CDR3 protein: CASTYSNTEAFF

clone size: -
V gene: TRBV10-2
D gene: -
J gene: TRBJ1-5
CDR3 DNA: TGCGCCAGCAGTGAAGCAGGAGCGGGCAATCAGCCCCAGCATTTT
CDR3 protein: CASSEAGAGNQPQHF

clone size: -
V gene: TRBV30
D gene: -
J gene: TRBJ1-6
CDR3 DNA: TGTGCCTGGAGTCGGGGATTCGGATCACCCCTCCACTTT
CDR3 protein: CAWSRGFGSPLHF

clone size: -
V gene: TRBV10-3
D gene: -
J gene: TRBJ2-1
CDR3 DNA: TGTGCCATCAATTCACAGGACCCTACCTACAATGAGCAGTTCTTC
CDR3 protein: CAINSQDPTYNEQFF

clone size: -
V gene: TRBV11-2
D gene: -
J gene: TRBJ2-3
CDR3 DNA: TGTGCCAGCAGCTTAGATCCCTCCTCCTGGACTCGCGGGAGCACAGATACGCAGTATTTT
CDR3 protein: CASSLDPSSWTRGSTDTQYF